This record looks at one T cell receptor beta chain sequence and its context. These data are taken from a study of blood T cell repertoires in COVID-19. Study overall: Donors in the United States, Italy and Spain gave samples during acute or convalescent COVID-19. T cells, B-cell-depleted T cells, or PBMCs supplied cDNA or gDNA.

Per the authors' pipeline: From reference gene primer amplification, estimates of nucleated cell counts were derived. Profiled with immunoSEQ multiplex PCR; TCRdb holds only in-frame clones, not every one. V and J calls and clone size come straight from that table; D and trimming were deduced from the DNA. The sample lists some 77,000 clones, 85% to 90% occurring once. With V trimmed by 1 base and J by 6 bases, 3 bases remained unmatched. CDR3 length: 15 residues. Germline lookup yields CDR1 MGHRA and CDR2 YSYEKL. This clonotype was obtained from a woman of 80 years or more with active or convalescent COVID-19. The V call is TRBV4-1, the J call TRBJ2-3, with 11 bases fitting TRBD2. The sequenced sample was peripheral blood. The CDR3 region is CASSQVAGGPDTQYF. Written as DNA, the CDR3 is TGCGCCAGCAGCCAAGTAGCGGGAGGGCCCGATACGCAGTATTTT.